The 17 T cell receptor beta chains reported below all come from one sample, sequenced in a study of CD8 T cells in ankylosing spondylitis. One entry per CDR3 protein, called by TCRdb with MiXCR from the 5' RACE reads. Among 250,000 or so distinct CDR3 sequences listed, roughly a quarter were seen once. Sequenced input: blood, either unsorted or a sorted T cell fraction (not recorded which). The origin of the receptors is a male donor with ankylosing spondylitis or in good health (not recorded which).

This clonotype was detected a few times. V gene TRBV20-1 combines with J gene TRBJ1-4; TRBD1 matches at 11 bases. The germline gives CDR1 DFQATT, CDR2 SNEGSKA (reference sequence). J was trimmed by 8 bases and V by 5 bases; bases with no gene match: 4. The CDR3 spans 13 residues. The CDR3 reads CSAPGQGDEKLFF. CDR3 nucleotides: TGCAGTGCTCCGGGACAGGGGGACGAAAAACTGTTTTTT.

The chain joins TRBV7-2 to TRBJ2-3, with D unclear. The CDR3 sequence is 14 residues long. Germline assignment: CDR1 SGHTA and CDR2 FQGNSA. Trimming shortened V by 6 bases and J by 3 bases, and 13 bases separated the two germline ends. This CDR3 is CASSYFVQTDTQYF. DNA for the CDR3: TGTGCCAGCAGTTATTTCGTCCAGACAGATACGCAGTATTTT.

This clonotype has more than one count but fewer than ten. The J gene is TRBJ2-3, the V gene TRBV6-2 or TRBV6-3; D remains ambiguous. Germline V gene lookup returns CDR1 MNHEY and CDR2 SVGEGT. The CDR3 totals 13 residues. The V and J ends lost 4 bases and 3 bases respectively, with 8 bases between them. The CDR3 DNA is TGTGCCAGCAGTTTTGAAGAAACAGATACGCAGTATTTT. This encodes CASSFEETDTQYF.

The rearrangement joins TRBV12-3 or TRBV12-4 to TRBJ2-7, with D hard to call. The CDR3 totals 15 residues. Between the trimmed V and J ends, which lost 7 bases and 6 bases, there was a span of 22 bases. The CDR3 is CASTLIGSSIGEQYF. The CDR3 DNA sequence: TGTGCCAGCACCTTAATCGGGTCCTCGATCGGCGAGCAGTACTTC.

This chain links TRBV20-1 with TRBJ1-1, with D uncertain. The CDR3 sequence is 11 residues long. In germline, CDR1 is DFQATT, CDR2 SNEGSKA (reference sequence). Trimming took 0 bases from V and 7 from J, leaving 6 bases between them. The CDR3 here is CSAREDFEAFF. The CDR3 DNA sequence: TGCAGTGCTAGAGAGGACTTTGAAGCTTTCTTT.

This clonotype occurred many times. The V and J genes are TRBV5-1 and TRBJ2-3, with 12 positions matching TRBD2. The V and J ends lost 4 bases and 4 bases, in that order; junction bases with no gene match: 7. Germline values: CDR1 SGHRS, CDR2 YFSETQ. The CDR3 is 16 amino acids. CDR3 sequence reads: CASSGRTSGKADTQYF. CDR3 coding DNA: TGCGCCAGCAGCGGAAGGACTAGCGGGAAGGCAGATACGCAGTATTTT.

This chain joins TRBV4-1 and TRBJ2-1, with D possibly TRBD1 on 5 matching bases. Germline lookup yields CDR1 MGHRA and CDR2 YSYEKL. CDR3 size: 14 residues. V was trimmed by 3 bases and J by 2 bases, leaving 8 bases between them. The CDR3 bases are TGCGCCAGCAGCCACTCGGACACCTACAATGAGCAGTTCTTC. Translating it yields CASSHSDTYNEQFF.

The chain recombines TRBV18 with TRBJ2-5; no clear D gene. The germline V gene has CDR1 KGHSH and CDR2 LQKENI. The CDR3 sequence is 13 residues long. The V end lost 0 bases, the J end lost 3 bases, and 5 bases lay between the germline ends. CDR3 coding DNA: TGTGCCAGCTCACCACCGCGAGAAGAGACCCAGTACTTC. Translation gives CASSPPREETQYF.

This clonotype has ten or more counts. The rearrangement joins TRBV20-1 to TRBJ2-5, with 8 bases that match TRBD1. CDR1 is DFQATT, CDR2 SNEGSKA, per germline (reference sequence). The length of the CDR3 is 13 residues. V lost 5 bases and J lost 3; bases outside the gene matches: 5. This CDR3 reads CSAPEQGEETQYF. The CDR3 DNA follows: TGCAGTGCTCCTGAACAGGGGGAAGAGACCCAGTACTTC.

The chain links TRBV24-1 to TRBJ2-7; 8 nucleotides line up with TRBD1. Unmatched junction bases numbered 11, after V lost 4 bases and J lost 4 bases. CDR1 KGHDR and CDR2 SFDVKD come from the germline V gene. The CDR3 sequence is 16 residues long. CDR3 amino acids: CATSDPKPGQEYEQYF. CDR3 coding DNA: TGTGCCACCAGTGACCCTAAGCCGGGACAGGAGTACGAGCAGTACTTC.

V and J are TRBV20-1 and TRBJ1-1; perhaps TRBD1 as D (5 bases). The CDR3 sequence is 14 residues long. The germline gives CDR1 DFQATT, CDR2 SNEGSKA (reference sequence). V shed 1 base and J shed 3 bases, with 12 bases lying between them. The CDR3: CSARVYQGDTEAFF. CDR3 nucleotides: TGCAGTGCTAGAGTATATCAGGGTGACACTGAAGCTTTCTTT.

The rearrangement joins TRBV25-1 to TRBJ2-3; 8 bases match TRBD1. Trimming cost V 5 bases and J 4 bases; bases outside gene matches: 5. The CDR3 length is 14 residues. CDR1 and CDR2 from the germline V gene are MGHDK and SYGVNS. The CDR3 spells CASSRSGGPDTQYF. CDR3 bases: TGTGCCAGCAGTAGGTCAGGGGGCCCAGATACGCAGTATTTT.

In this sample, this clonotype turned up many times. J is TRBJ2-2 and V is TRBV29-1, with 7 bases aligning to TRBD2. This CDR3 is built from 14 residues. The germline V gene encodes CDR1 SQVTM and CDR2 ANQGSEA. V trimming: 6 bases; J trimming: 1 base; junction bases outside the gene matches: 5. The CDR3 coding sequence is TGCAGCGTGGTGACTAGCCTGAACACCGGGGAGCTGTTTTTT. This sequence encodes CSVVTSLNTGELFF.

This rearrangement joins TRBV4-1 to TRBJ1-2, with D uncertain. The germline V gene encodes CDR1 MGHRA and CDR2 YSYEKL. The CDR3 consists of 14 residues. Trimming removed 3 bases at V and 0 bases at J, with 8 bases between. The CDR3 DNA follows: TGCGCCAGCAGCCAGGGGAGAGCTAACTATGGCTACACCTTC. Protein product: CASSQGRANYGYTF.

V and J are TRBV7-6 and TRBJ2-3, with 7 bases aligning to TRBD1. This CDR3 contains 16 residues. Germline CDR1 SGHVS, CDR2 FNYEAQ. Trimming removed 4 bases from V and 2 bases from J; junction bases left unmatched: 9. The DNA of the CDR3 is TGTGCCAGCAGCTCTGGGACAGACCCACCCACAGATACGCAGTATTTT. Its translation is CASSSGTDPPTDTQYF.

The genes are TRBV15 and TRBJ2-2; possible D gene TRBD2, 5 bases. Looked up from germline, CDR1 is LNHNV and CDR2 is YYDKDF (reference sequence). The CDR3 has 16 amino acids. Trimming stripped 0 bases from V and 8 bases from J, with 16 bases between. CDR3 in amino acids: CATSRDRGGGLGELFF. CDR3 nucleotides: TGTGCCACCAGCAGAGACCGGGGTGGAGGTCTGGGGGAGCTGTTTTTT.

The chain joins TRBV18 to TRBJ1-1; D gene ambiguous. V lost 6 bases and J 1 base, leaving 9 bases between the germline ends. The CDR3 contains 13 residues. The germline gives CDR1 KGHSH, CDR2 LQKENI. The CDR3 nucleotides are TGTGCCAGCTCGGCCCTTCAGAACACTGAAGCTTTCTTT. Protein sequence: CASSALQNTEAFF.